This T cell receptor beta chain appears in the sequencing data of a study of response to subunit inactivated influenza vaccine. The study, taken as a whole, reports: The authors suggested that every seasonal influenza vaccination recruits few new T cells.

The CDR3 is 15 amino acids. The J segment lost 1 base and the V segment lost 5 bases, leaving 6 bases of the junction unmatched. Per germline, CDR1 SEHNR and CDR2 FQNEAQ (reference sequence). Points on this clonotype: The antigen is undetermined.

TCRdb re-called the RT-PCR reads through MiXCR, storing one row per CDR3 protein. The sample has over 400,000 distinct CDR3 sequences; approximately 12% are singletons. The sequencing here drew on PBMCs from blood, taken about 40 days after vaccination. The V and J genes are TRBV7-9 and TRBJ2-5; 8 bases are shared with TRBD1. The origin of this receptor is a man aged 45-65 years who received an inactivated influenza vaccine. CDR3: CASSHRTGLQETQYF. CDR3 DNA: TGTGCCAGCAGCCACCGGACAGGGCTCCAAGAGACCCAGTACTTC.